This T cell receptor beta chain was recovered during a study of shared clonotypes between healthy human individuals (dated by TCRdb to the early 2020s). About the investigation overall: The cohort comprised two women and a few men aged 18 to 49 years. For each donor, CD4 naive and CD4 memory were each given three plates, CD8 naive was given two plates, and CD8 memory was given one plate. To estimate repertoire size and how much clonotypes are shared between individuals, the study performed deep sequencing of blood TCR repertoires from roughly five healthy adults. Different laboratories and diverse techniques were used to prepare libraries and sequence TCR repertoires, to increase sequencing depth and limit assay-specific biases. Between about 0.9 and 9 billion PBMCs per donor were obtained by leukapheresis. The investigation overall reported the following: Based on pairwise subsampling, the degree of clonotype sharing among donors was expected to be affected by sequencing depth. Naive subsets generally had larger estimated clonotype richness than memory subsets. Clonotypes shared by all four sorted-subset donors showed higher generation probabilities than non-shared clonotypes. Only blood was sampled, and tissue TCR repertoires likely differ from those in blood. Because the study included only a small number of donors, the genetic and exposure-history diversity represented was limited. Incomplete sequencing was indicated by rarefaction of sorted-subset datasets, despite the large sequencing depth. Sharing across a few donors was observed for approximately 4.6% of naive CD4, 3% to 3.5% of naive CD8, 2% to 2.5% of memory CD4, and roughly 0.4% of memory CD8 clonotypes.

Using the deep immunoSEQ assay, multiplex PCR amplified TCR CDR3 regions from genomic DNA. For each cell subset, the extracted genomic DNA was distributed evenly across all wells of several immunoSEQ 96-well plates, and each plate served as one replicate. Each replicate PCR for sorted subsets received roughly 200 ng genomic DNA, equal to tens of thousands of T cell genomes. The purified libraries were quantified using a Qubit 3.0 fluorometer, sized with a Bioanalyzer 2100, and then quantified again using the KAPA Library Quantification kit. A separate single-read 150-cycle Illumina NextSeq 550 flow cell was used to sequence each immunoSEQ 96-well plate. From the authors' description of their analysis: Because the immunoSEQ output included only junctional sequences and no quality scores, the filtering could not be the same as the filtering used for full-length reads. Sequences were annotated with PyIR, a Python wrapper for IgBLAST v1.9, using IMGT germline references to assign V/J genes and CDR3. Reads with weak V/J assignments (E-value above 1e-6), missing CDR3, stop codons, out-of-frame junctions, or ambiguous translated residues were removed. V3J clonotypes were defined by identical inferred V gene, J gene, and CDR3 amino acid sequence. Percentage overlap between repertoires was computed as shared unique clonotypes divided by the size of the smaller repertoire. Richness of each repertoire was evaluated using RTK rarefaction, the Chao1 estimator, and Recon v2.1 estimates of unobserved clonotypes. Generation probabilities for all TCRbeta clonotypes obtained by the gDNA method from a few donors were computed using OLGA. TCRdb re-hosts the immuneACCESS table, in-frame sequences only. Its copies lack some clones; in the studies checked, an unresolved V gene accounts for under half of them, and the cause for the rest is not known. The V and J calls and clone size are taken from that table; D and trimming were inferred from the DNA. The sample records millions of clones, 90% to 95% of which are singletons. The ten largest clones take up over 0.12% of the sample.

The donors were healthy, HIV-negative adults who had no recently reported acute infections or vaccinations. Every donor was a Caucasian adult residing in Nashville, Tennessee, USA. CD4+ T cells were enriched through magnetic negative selection, after which naive cells were positively selected on CD45RA and the remaining negative fraction served as the memory subset. After blood collection by leukapheresis, PBMCs were isolated using Ficoll-Histopaque density gradient centrifugation and then cryopreserved in the vapor phase of liquid nitrogen. Analytical flow cytometry was used to check the purity and quantity of every magnetically sorted T cell population. Genomic DNA was isolated from every sorted fraction and measured by UV absorbance on a Nanodrop 2000c. With regard to this clone: Its specific antigen is unknown. Qualities for individual bases were not recorded, and no much larger clone is one base off.

CDR1 SGHRS and CDR2 YFSETQ are derived from the germline V gene. Measured from the cysteine to the phenylalanine, the CDR3 is 14 residues long. The entry retains the CDR3 DNA only, 42 bases that are in frame from base 1. For this chain, trimming is 3 bases at the V end and 1 base at the J end, and the number of junction bases without a gene match is 3. Here the chain combines TRBV5-1 and TRBJ2-5; the junction holds 7 bases that match TRBD1. Sequencing was carried out using naive CD4+ T cells sorted from blood. Taken with the paper, the label for cell subset or site translates to: CD45RA+ positively selected. The receptor was derived from a man between 18 and 35 years old in good health. The DNA sequence follows: TGCGCCAGCAGCTCACAGGGGTCCCAAGAGACCCAGTACTTC. Translation gives CASSSQGSQETQYF.